These 14 T cell receptor beta chains originate from one sample sequenced in a study of long-term antiretroviral therapy in people with HIV. It was version v3.0 of the immunoSEQ assay that was run at survey level. Clones were read by immunoSEQ multiplex PCR, and TCRdb kept only the in-frame ones, dropping some. The sample includes roughly 28,000 clones, approximately 95% of them seen just once. The sequencing here drew on unsorted PBMCs, taken 5.3 years after starting antiretroviral therapy. The source is a man in his forties or fifties with HIV.

This clone was found once. V gene TRBV27 combines with J gene TRBJ1-2; D possibly corresponds to TRBD1 (5 bases). Trimming cost V 5 bases and J 3 bases, with 13 bases left between them. From germline, CDR1 is MNHEY and CDR2 SMNVEV (reference sequence). This CDR3 region has 14 residues. The CDR3 sequence is CASSVSGKHYGYTF. CDR3 sequence (DNA): TGTGCCAGCAGTGTCTCAGGGAAGCACTATGGCTACACCTTC.

The J gene is TRBJ2-3, the V gene TRBV27; TRBD2 agrees at 7 bases. Trimming removed 10 bases from V and 4 bases from J; junction bases left unmatched: 2. The CDR3 covers 11 residues. In germline, CDR1 is MNHEY, CDR2 SMNVEV (reference sequence). CDR3 residues: CATAGADTQYF. The CDR3 bases are TGTGCCACGGCGGGGGCAGATACGCAGTATTTT.

The chain recombines TRBV5-1 with TRBJ2-7; possibly TRBD1 for D (5 bases). Trimming cost V 0 bases and J 0 bases, with 10 bases left between them. Germline lookup yields CDR1 SGHRS and CDR2 YFSETQ. The CDR3 loop spans 15 amino acids. The CDR3 region is CASSLARGSSYEQYF. In DNA, the CDR3 is TGCGCCAGCAGCTTGGCAAGGGGAAGCTCCTACGAGCAGTACTTC.

CDR3 region: CASSTGRGSYEQYF. CDR3 DNA: TGTGCCAGTAGTACAGGGCGCGGTAGCTACGAGCAGTACTTC. This chain links TRBV19 with TRBJ2-7, with D possibly matching TRBD1 (5 bases). V was shortened by 4 bases and J by 3 bases, with 13 bases between the two germline ends. This CDR3 spans 14 amino acids. Germline CDR1 and CDR2: LNHDA and SQIVND (reference sequence). Full variable domain (remainder filled in from reference TRBV19 and TRBJ2-7): DGGITQSPKYLFRKEGQNVTLSCEQNLNHDAMYWYRQDPGQGLRLIYYSQIVNDFQKGDIAEGYSVSREKKESFPLTVTSAQKNPTAFYLCASSTGRGSYEQYFGPGTRLTVT.

The gene calls are TRBV5-4 and TRBJ2-7; D is undetermined. The germline gives CDR1 SGHNT, CDR2 YYREEE (reference sequence). V lost 4 bases, J lost 0 bases, and 17 bases lay in between. The CDR3 sequence is 16 residues long. The CDR3 spells CASSPLTATTSYEQYF. The CDR3 DNA reads TGTGCCAGCAGCCCCTTGACGGCTACCACCTCCTACGAGCAGTACTTC.

The V gene is TRBV5-1, the J gene TRBJ2-5; either TRBD1 or TRBD2 may supply D (5 bases each). The CDR3 totals 15 residues. Trimming cost V 0 bases and J 5 bases, with 14 bases left between them. Germline V lookup: CDR1 SGHRS, CDR2 YFSETQ. CDR3 protein: CASSLDYKGSETQYF. The CDR3 coding sequence is TGCGCCAGCAGCTTGGACTATAAGGGGAGCGAGACCCAGTACTTC. Full variable domain (remainder filled in from reference TRBV5-1 and TRBJ2-5): KAGVTQTPRYLIKTRGQQVTLSCSPISGHRSVSWYQQTPGQGLQFLFEYFSETQRNKGNFPGRFSGRQFSNSRSEMNVSTLELGDSALYLCASSLDYKGSETQYFGPGTRLLVL.

The gene calls are TRBV11-2 and TRBJ2-7, with D possibly matching TRBD1 (6 bases). The CDR3 sequence is 14 residues long. Germline assignment: CDR1 SGHAT and CDR2 FQNNGV. The germline V and J ends were trimmed by 5 bases and 7 bases, with 18 bases remaining between them. In nucleotides, the CDR3 is TGTGCCAGCAGCACCAGGATAAACAGGGCTGAGCAGTACTTC. This codes for CASSTRINRAEQYF. The complete variable domain, with remaining parts taken from reference TRBV11-2 and TRBJ2-7, reads EAGVAQSPRYKIIEKRQSVAFWCNPISGHATLYWYQQILGQGPKLLIQFQNNGVVDDSQLPKDRFSAERLKGVDSTLKIQPAKLEDSAVYLCASSTRINRAEQYFGPGTRLTVT.

The rearrangement uses TRBV13 and TRBJ2-3; 16 bases are shared with TRBD2. The CDR3 sequence is 17 residues long. Trimming cost V 4 bases and J 5 bases; bases outside gene matches: 6. Germline values: CDR1 PRHDT, CDR2 FYEKMQ (reference sequence). The CDR3 loop reads CASSSKGLAGGVDTQYF. CDR3 DNA sequence: TGTGCCAGCAGCTCAAAGGGACTAGCGGGGGGGGTAGATACGCAGTATTTT.

J is TRBJ2-7 and V is TRBV28, with D perhaps matching TRBD1 (5 bases). In germline, CDR1 is MDHEN, CDR2 SYDVKM. The CDR3 runs to 15 residues. Trimming took off 2 bases at V and 3 bases at J, with 14 bases between the two ends. DNA for the CDR3: TGTGCCAGCAGTTTAGGGGCACAGCAACTCTACGAGCAGTACTTC. Translated: CASSLGAQQLYEQYF.

The rearrangement joins TRBV6-5 to TRBJ1-2; a possible D gene is TRBD1 (6 bases). Per germline, CDR1 MNHEY and CDR2 SVGAGI. There are 14 residues in the CDR3. V was trimmed by 6 bases and J by 1 base, leaving 12 bases between them. CDR3 loop: CASSHGQSNYGYTF. The DNA of the CDR3 is TGTGCCAGCAGCCATGGACAGAGTAACTATGGCTACACCTTC.

J is TRBJ1-5 and V is TRBV7-9; D is undetermined. This CDR3 has 14 amino acids. V was clipped by 6 bases and J by 5 bases, with 14 bases between them. CDR1 is SEHNR and CDR2 is FQNEAQ in the germline V gene (reference sequence). The CDR3 nucleotides read TGTGCCAGCAGTTTTATGGACGGGGATCAGCCCCAGCATTTT. This encodes CASSFMDGDQPQHF.

The chain employs TRBV7-6 and TRBJ2-3, with unresolved D. V lost 1 base to trimming and J lost 0 bases, with 11 bases between them. CDR3 size: 16 residues. The germline V gene encodes CDR1 SGHVS and CDR2 FNYEAQ. The chain's CDR3 is CASSLGAGPSTDTQYF. DNA for the CDR3: TGTGCCAGCAGCTTAGGGGCTGGCCCTAGCACAGATACGCAGTATTTT.

This sequence joins TRBV19 and TRBJ2-2; no clear D. The CDR3 has 15 amino acids. Germline values: CDR1 LNHDA, CDR2 SQIVND (reference sequence). The V gene lost 3 bases and the J gene lost 6 bases, with 14 bases spanning the gap. The CDR3 sequence: CASSMGGVKAGELFF. The CDR3, as DNA: TGTGCCAGTAGTATGGGTGGGGTCAAAGCCGGGGAGCTGTTTTTT.

V is TRBV5-1 and J is TRBJ1-2; D unclear. Between the trimmed V and J ends, which lost 4 bases and 4 bases, there was a span of 8 bases. The germline gives CDR1 SGHRS, CDR2 YFSETQ. The CDR3 runs 12 residues. CDR3 nucleotides: TGCGCCAGCAGCAACGGACCCTATGGCTACACCTTC. Translating gives CASSNGPYGYTF.